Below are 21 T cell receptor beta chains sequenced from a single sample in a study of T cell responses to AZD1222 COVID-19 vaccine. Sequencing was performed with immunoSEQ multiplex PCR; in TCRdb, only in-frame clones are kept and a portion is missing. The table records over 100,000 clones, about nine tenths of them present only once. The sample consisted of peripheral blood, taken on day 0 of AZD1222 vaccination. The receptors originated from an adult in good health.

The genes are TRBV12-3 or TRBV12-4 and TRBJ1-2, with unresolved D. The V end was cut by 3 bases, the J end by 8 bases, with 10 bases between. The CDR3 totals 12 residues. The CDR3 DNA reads TGTGCCAGCAGTTTCCGGGTCGGGGGCTACACCTTC. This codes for CASSFRVGGYTF.

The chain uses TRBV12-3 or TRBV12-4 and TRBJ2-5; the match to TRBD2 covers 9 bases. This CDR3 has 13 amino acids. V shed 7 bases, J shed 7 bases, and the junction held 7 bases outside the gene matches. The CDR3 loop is CASNLAGMGTQYF. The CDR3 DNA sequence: TGTGCCAGCAATCTAGCGGGGATGGGGACCCAGTACTTC.

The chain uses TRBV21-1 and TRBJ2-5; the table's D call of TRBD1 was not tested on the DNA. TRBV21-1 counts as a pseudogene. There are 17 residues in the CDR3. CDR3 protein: CASSKARTGPQKETQYF. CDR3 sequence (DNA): TGTGCCAGCAGCAAAGCCAGGACAGGACCCCAGAAAGAGACCCAGTACTTC.

The CDR3, as DNA: TGTGCCAGCAGCATTCGACAGGGTCCTAATGAAAAACTGTTTTTT. The encoded protein is CASSIRQGPNEKLFF. The chain joins TRBV7-9 to TRBJ1-4, with 7 bases matching TRBD1. Germline trimming cut 5 bases from V and 3 bases from J; bases unmatched to any gene: 6. Per germline, CDR1 SEHNR and CDR2 FQNEAQ (reference sequence). CDR3 length: 15 residues.

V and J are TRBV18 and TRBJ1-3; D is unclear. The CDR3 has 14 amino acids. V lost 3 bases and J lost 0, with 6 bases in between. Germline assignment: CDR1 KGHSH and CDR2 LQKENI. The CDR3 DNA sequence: TGTGCCAGCTCACCCGGGAGCTCTGGAAACACCATATATTTT. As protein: CASSPGSSGNTIYF. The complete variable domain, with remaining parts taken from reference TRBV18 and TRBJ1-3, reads NAGVMQNPRHLVRRRGQEARLRCSPMKGHSHVYWYRQLPEEGLKFMVYLQKENIIDESGMPKERFSAEFPKEGPSILRIQQVVRGDSAAYFCASSPGSSGNTIYFGEGSWLTVV.

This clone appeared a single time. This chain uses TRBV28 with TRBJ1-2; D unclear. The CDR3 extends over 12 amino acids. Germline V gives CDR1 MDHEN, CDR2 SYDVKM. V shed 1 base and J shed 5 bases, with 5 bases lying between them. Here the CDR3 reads CASSLFPYGYTF. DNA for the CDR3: TGTGCCAGCAGTTTATTCCCGTATGGCTACACCTTC.

The CDR3 is CSAAGSYEQYF. The CDR3 DNA is TGCAGTGCCGCAGGGTCATACGAGCAGTACTTC. The chain recombines TRBV20-1 with TRBJ2-7, with D possibly matching TRBD1 (5 bases). CDR1 DFQATT and CDR2 SNEGSKA come from the germline V gene (reference sequence). This CDR3 region has 11 residues. The V gene lost 6 bases and the J gene lost 4 bases, with 10 bases spanning the gap.

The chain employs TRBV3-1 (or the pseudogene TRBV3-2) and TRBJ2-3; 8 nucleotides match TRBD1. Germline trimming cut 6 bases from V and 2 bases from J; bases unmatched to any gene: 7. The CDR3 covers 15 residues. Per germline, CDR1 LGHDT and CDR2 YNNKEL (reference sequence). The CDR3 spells CASSRTGRDTDTQYF. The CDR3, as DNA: TGTGCCAGCAGTCGGACAGGGCGGGACACAGATACGCAGTATTTT.

CDR3 nucleotides: TGTGCCAGCAGCCTTTGGAGGACAGGGACCAATTCACCCCTCCACTTT. Translating gives CASSLWRTGTNSPLHF. The chain combines TRBV14 with TRBJ1-6, with 8 bases lining up with TRBD1. The germline V gene has CDR1 SGHDN and CDR2 FVKESK. Trimming at V came to 4 bases and at J to 7 bases, leaving 9 bases not matched to a gene. The CDR3 extends over 16 amino acids.

The CDR3 bases are TGCGCCAGCAGCCTCACCCCGGGGGAGCAGTACTTC. This sequence encodes CASSLTPGEQYF. The chain employs TRBV5-1 and TRBJ2-7; possibly TRBD2 for D (5 bases). The length of the CDR3 is 12 residues. V was trimmed by 4 bases and J by 7 bases, leaving 12 bases between them. In germline, CDR1 is SGHRS, CDR2 YFSETQ.

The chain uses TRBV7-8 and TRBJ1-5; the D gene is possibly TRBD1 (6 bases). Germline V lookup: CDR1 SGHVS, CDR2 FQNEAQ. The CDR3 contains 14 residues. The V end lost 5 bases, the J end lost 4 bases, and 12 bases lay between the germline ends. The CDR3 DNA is TGTGCCAGCAGCCCGCGAGGACAGAATCAGCCCCAGCATTTT. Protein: CASSPRGQNQPQHF.

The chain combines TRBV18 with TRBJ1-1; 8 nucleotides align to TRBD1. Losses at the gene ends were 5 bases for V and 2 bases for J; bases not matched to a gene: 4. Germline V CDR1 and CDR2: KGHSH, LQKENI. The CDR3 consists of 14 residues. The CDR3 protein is CASSETGANTEAFF. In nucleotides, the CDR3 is TGTGCCAGCTCAGAGACAGGGGCCAACACTGAAGCTTTCTTT.

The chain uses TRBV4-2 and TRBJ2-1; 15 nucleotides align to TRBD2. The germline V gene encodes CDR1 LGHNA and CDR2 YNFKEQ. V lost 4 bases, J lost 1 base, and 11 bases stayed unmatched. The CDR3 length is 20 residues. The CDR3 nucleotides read TGTGCCAGCAGCCTAACCGGGACTAGCGGGGGGTTTCGGTCCTACAATGAGCAGTTCTTC. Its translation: CASSLTGTSGGFRSYNEQFF.

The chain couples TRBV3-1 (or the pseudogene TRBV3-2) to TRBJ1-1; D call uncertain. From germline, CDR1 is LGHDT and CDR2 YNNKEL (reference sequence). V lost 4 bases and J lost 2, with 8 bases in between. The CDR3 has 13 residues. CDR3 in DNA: TGTGCCAGCAGCCTCGGGTCCAACACTGAAGCTTTCTTT. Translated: CASSLGSNTEAFF.

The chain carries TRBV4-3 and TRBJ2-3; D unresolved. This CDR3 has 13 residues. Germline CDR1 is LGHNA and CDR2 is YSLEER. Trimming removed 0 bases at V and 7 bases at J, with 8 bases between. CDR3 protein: CASSQESRHTQYF. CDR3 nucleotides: TGCGCCAGCAGCCAAGAGTCGAGACATACGCAGTATTTT.

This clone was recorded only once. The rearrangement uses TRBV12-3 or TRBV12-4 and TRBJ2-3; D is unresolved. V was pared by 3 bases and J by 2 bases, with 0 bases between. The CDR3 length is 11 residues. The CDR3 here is CASSFTDTQYF. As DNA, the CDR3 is TGTGCCAGCAGTTTCACAGATACGCAGTATTTT.

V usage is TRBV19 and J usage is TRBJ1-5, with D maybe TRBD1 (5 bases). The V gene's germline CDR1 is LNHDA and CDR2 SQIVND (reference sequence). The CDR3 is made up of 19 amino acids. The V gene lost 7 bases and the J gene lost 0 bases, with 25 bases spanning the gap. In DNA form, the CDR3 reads TGTGCCAGTACCCCCCAACTGGACACGTTTACATTTAGCAATCAGCCCCAGCATTTT. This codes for CASTPQLDTFTFSNQPQHF.

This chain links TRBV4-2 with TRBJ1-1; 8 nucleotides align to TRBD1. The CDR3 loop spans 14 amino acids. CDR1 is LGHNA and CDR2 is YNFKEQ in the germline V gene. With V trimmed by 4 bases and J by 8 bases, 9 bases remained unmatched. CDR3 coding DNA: TGTGCCAGCAGCCTAAGACCAGGGGGCCCAGAAGCTTTCTTT. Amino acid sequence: CASSLRPGGPEAFF.

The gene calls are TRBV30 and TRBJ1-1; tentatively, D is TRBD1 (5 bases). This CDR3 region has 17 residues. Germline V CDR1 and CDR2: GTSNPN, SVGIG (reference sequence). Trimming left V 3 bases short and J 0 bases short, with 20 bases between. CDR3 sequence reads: CAWRGVGGPRMNTEAFF. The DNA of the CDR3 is TGTGCCTGGAGAGGAGTCGGGGGTCCTCGGATGAACACTGAAGCTTTCTTT. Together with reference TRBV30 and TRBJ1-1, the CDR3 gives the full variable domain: SQTIHQWPATLVQPVGSPLSLECTVEGTSNPNLYWYRQAAGRGLQLLFYSVGIGQISSEVPQNLSASRPQDRQFILSSKKLLLSDSGFYLCAWRGVGGPRMNTEAFFGQGTRLTVV.

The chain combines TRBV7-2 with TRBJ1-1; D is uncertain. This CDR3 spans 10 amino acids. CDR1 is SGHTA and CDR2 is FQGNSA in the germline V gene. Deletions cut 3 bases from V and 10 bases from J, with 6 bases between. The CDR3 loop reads CASSFGSAFF. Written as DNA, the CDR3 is TGTGCCAGCAGCTTCGGATCAGCTTTCTTT.

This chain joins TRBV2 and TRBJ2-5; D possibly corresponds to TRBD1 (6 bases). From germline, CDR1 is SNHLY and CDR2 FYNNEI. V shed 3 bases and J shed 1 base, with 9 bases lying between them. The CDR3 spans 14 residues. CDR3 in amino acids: CASSDGTLQETQYF. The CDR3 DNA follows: TGTGCCAGCAGTGATGGGACACTCCAAGAGACCCAGTACTTC.